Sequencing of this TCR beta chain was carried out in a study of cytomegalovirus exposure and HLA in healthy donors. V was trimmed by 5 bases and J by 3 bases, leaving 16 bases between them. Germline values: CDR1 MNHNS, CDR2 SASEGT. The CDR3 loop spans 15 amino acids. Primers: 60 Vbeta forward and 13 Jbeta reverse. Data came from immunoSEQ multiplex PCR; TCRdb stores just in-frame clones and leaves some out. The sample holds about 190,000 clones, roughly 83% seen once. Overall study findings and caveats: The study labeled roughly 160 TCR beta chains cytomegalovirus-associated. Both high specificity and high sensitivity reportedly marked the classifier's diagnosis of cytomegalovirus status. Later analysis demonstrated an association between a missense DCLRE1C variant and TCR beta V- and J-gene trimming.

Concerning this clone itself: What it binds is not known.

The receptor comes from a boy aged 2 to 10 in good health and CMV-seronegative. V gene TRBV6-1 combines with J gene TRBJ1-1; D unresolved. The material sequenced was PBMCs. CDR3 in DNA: TGTGCCAGCAGTCCCCTCAGGATTGGGTACACTGAAGCTTTCTTT. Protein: CASSPLRIGYTEAFF.